The next 13 T cell receptor beta chains were all read from a single sample in a study of OX40 agonist ivuxolimab in advanced cancers. Libraries came from the immunoSEQ multiplex PCR assay. Here the immuneACCESS table is served through TCRdb, limited to in-frame sequences with V and J called. Missing clones are a known gap in these copies; in checked studies unresolved V genes cover under half, and the rest lacks a known reason. Present in this sample are about 81,000 clones, roughly 80% of which were seen just once. 6% to 8% of the sample belongs to the ten largest clones. The sample was CD4+ or CD8+ T cells sorted from blood, taken in a trial of the OX40 agonist ivuxolimab. These receptors originate from an adult with an advanced solid tumor such as melanoma, head and neck, liver or kidney cancer.

The rearrangement joins TRBV7-7 to TRBJ2-1, with 10 bases aligning to TRBD2. The CDR3 has 15 residues. Unmatched junction bases numbered 2, after V lost 4 bases and J lost 2 bases. Germline-derived CDR1 and CDR2 are SSHAT and FNYEAQ (reference sequence). CDR3 region: CASSSGLATYNEQFF. In nucleotides, the CDR3 is TGTGCCAGCAGCTCGGGACTAGCGACCTACAATGAGCAGTTCTTC.

The chain links TRBV30 to TRBJ1-1; 8 bases map to TRBD1. The CDR3 length is 12 residues. Germline values: CDR1 GTSNPN, CDR2 SVGIG (reference sequence). V trimming: 1 base; J trimming: 8 bases; junction bases outside the gene matches: 3. The DNA of the CDR3 is TGTGCCTGGAGTGGATACAGGGGGGAAGCTTTCTTT. This encodes CAWSGYRGEAFF.

The chain recombines TRBV6-5 with TRBJ2-5; D gene uncertain. The CDR3 length is 14 residues. Trimming took 2 bases from V and 8 from J, leaving 15 bases between them. Germline V lookup: CDR1 MNHEY, CDR2 SVGAGI. The CDR3 DNA reads as TGTGCCAGCAGTTACGCCGCCGGATTCGGTACCCAGTACTTC. Encoded protein: CASSYAAGFGTQYF.

The sample holds a few counts of this clone. The V gene is TRBV7-2, the J gene TRBJ1-2, with 7 bases matching TRBD1. Germline V gene data show CDR1 as SGHTA and CDR2 as FQGNSA. V lost 4 bases to trimming and J lost 6 bases; unmatched junction nucleotides: 5. This CDR3 spans 13 amino acids. In DNA, the CDR3 is TGTGCCAGCAGCTCGACAGGGAGCGATGGCTACACCTTC. Translation: CASSSTGSDGYTF.

The J gene is TRBJ2-5, the V gene TRBV19; D is perhaps TRBD2 (7 bases). V lost 6 bases and J lost 9, with 14 bases in between. The CDR3 length is 12 residues. Germline CDR1 and CDR2: LNHDA and SQIVND (reference sequence). The chain's CDR3 is CASRTQGGPQYF. CDR3 bases: TGTGCCAGTAGAACACAGGGAGGGCCCCAGTACTTC.

The V and J genes are TRBV18 and TRBJ2-3; D is undetermined. Between the trimmed V and J ends, which lost 1 base and 1 base, there was a span of 9 bases. The germline V gene encodes CDR1 KGHSH and CDR2 LQKENI. This CDR3 is 15 amino acids long. CDR3: CASSPRQSRTDTQYF. Here the CDR3 DNA reads TGTGCCAGCTCACCACGGCAGTCACGCACAGATACGCAGTATTTT.

The table lists this clone with a few counts. This chain joins TRBV5-5 and TRBJ1-1, with D uncertain. V lost 9 bases to trimming and J lost 0 bases, with 9 bases between them. CDR3 length: 12 amino acids. Germline values: CDR1 SGHKS, CDR2 YYEKEE (reference sequence). CDR3 amino acids: CATRALNTEAFF. The CDR3, as DNA: TGTGCCACCCGGGCCCTGAACACTGAAGCTTTCTTT.

The chain uses TRBV6-6 and TRBJ1-5, with 7 positions matching TRBD1. With 4 bases clipped from V and 5 bases from J, the junction kept 5 bases outside the gene matches. The CDR3 runs to 14 residues. CDR1 is MNHNY and CDR2 is SVGAGI in the germline V gene (reference sequence). The CDR3 is CASSSGTDYQPQHF. CDR3 in DNA: TGTGCCAGCAGTTCCGGGACAGACTATCAGCCCCAGCATTTT.

This rearrangement joins TRBV19 to TRBJ2-3; 12 bases match TRBD2. The V gene's germline CDR1 is LNHDA and CDR2 SQIVND (reference sequence). The J segment lost 6 bases and the V segment lost 5 bases, leaving 6 bases of the junction unmatched. CDR3 length: 15 residues. The CDR3 spells CASSATSGRMDTQYF. CDR3 nucleotides: TGTGCCAGTAGTGCCACTAGCGGGAGGATGGATACGCAGTATTTT.

This clone has only a few counts. The same CDR3 arises from other DNA sequences in this sample as well. This chain links TRBV7-6 with TRBJ1-2; D might be TRBD1 (6 bases). Germline CDR1 and CDR2: SGHVS and FNYEAQ. Trimming removed 5 bases from V and 2 bases from J, with 9 bases in between. This CDR3 has 13 residues. DNA for the CDR3: TGTGCCAGCAGCCCGACAGGCAACTATGGCTACACCTTC. It encodes CASSPTGNYGYTF.

The gene calls are TRBV4-2 and TRBJ2-1; weak D call: TRBD2 (5 bases). The ends were cut back, 1 base at V and 7 bases at J, with 17 bases in the middle. The germline V gene encodes CDR1 LGHNA and CDR2 YNFKEQ. The length of the CDR3 is 16 residues. CDR3 loop: CASSQALSLGGNEQFF. The CDR3 bases are TGTGCCAGCAGCCAAGCGTTGTCCCTGGGCGGGAATGAGCAGTTCTTC.

V gene TRBV2 combines with J gene TRBJ1-1; weak D call: TRBD1 (5 bases). V lost 5 bases to trimming and J lost 11 bases, with 24 bases between them. From germline, CDR1 is SNHLY and CDR2 FYNNEI. The CDR3 runs 15 residues. The DNA of the CDR3 is TGTGCCAGCAGTCCCCCCCTCGGTAGCAGGGATGAGGCTTTCTTT. Its protein is CASSPPLGSRDEAFF.

The rearrangement joins TRBV4-1 to TRBJ2-3, with 9 nucleotides matching TRBD2. Germline values: CDR1 MGHRA, CDR2 YSYEKL. The trim removed 0 bases at V and 2 bases at J, leaving 6 bases unmatched. The CDR3 is 17 amino acids. CDR3 in amino acids: CASSQDVPSGITDTQYF. In DNA form, the CDR3 reads TGCGCCAGCAGCCAAGATGTCCCTAGCGGGATCACAGATACGCAGTATTTT.